The 15 T cell receptor beta chains below come from one sample, sequenced in a study of spatial heterogeneity in lung cancer (dated by TCRdb to between 2018 and 2021). The library came from 5' RACE. Data came from a NextSeq 500. The public sequencing data were trimmed at Q25 with fastp and processed into clonotypes with MiXCR by TCRdb, which kept only in-frame beta chains. Rows with a matching CDR3 protein are joined into one entry that keeps the most common DNA and genes. For this sample the table gives about 120,000 distinct CDR3 sequences, of which 9.5% to 15% were detected only once. The ten top clones hold 15% to 20% of the sample. The time point label, read with the paper, signifies: blood at routine non-recurrence follow-up after resection. Without any cell sorting, TCR sequencing was performed on whole RNA extracted either from tumor and nontumor lung tissue or from cryopreserved PBMC samples.

Sequencing used PBMCs, obtained at follow-up. These receptors were taken from a male donor with early-stage non-small cell lung cancer.

The rearrangement joins TRBV30 to TRBJ1-6; D may be TRBD1 (6 bases). CDR1 and CDR2 (germline): GTSNPN, SVGIG (reference sequence). The CDR3 length is 14 residues. Trimming removed 3 bases from V and 7 bases from J, with 13 bases in between. The chain's CDR3 is CAWRAGTPNSPLHF. The DNA of the CDR3 is TGTGCCTGGAGAGCCGGGACACCGAATTCACCCCTCCACTTT.

The chain employs TRBV10-2 and TRBJ1-5; tentative D call: TRBD1 (5 bases). Germline loops: CDR1 WSHSY, CDR2 SAAADI. The ends were cut back, 5 bases at V and 3 bases at J, with 11 bases in the middle. This CDR3 is built from 14 residues. CDR3 nucleotide sequence: TGCGCCAGCAGTCCGGGACTAGTCAATCAGCCCCAGCATTTT. The encoded protein is CASSPGLVNQPQHF.

This clonotype has just a few counts. The rearrangement uses TRBV28 and TRBJ2-7; 7 nucleotides align to TRBD2. The V gene end was trimmed by 3 bases and the J gene end by 2 bases; junction bases not matched to a gene: 7. In germline, CDR1 is MDHEN, CDR2 SYDVKM. This CDR3 has 15 amino acids. CDR3 sequence reads: CASSFLAGVTYEQYF. CDR3 DNA sequence: TGTGCCAGCAGTTTCCTCGCGGGGGTAACCTACGAGCAGTACTTC.

The chain uses TRBV5-1 and TRBJ2-1; 9 nucleotides agree with TRBD1. The CDR3 has 16 amino acids. V shed 0 bases, J shed 4 bases, and the junction held 5 bases outside the gene matches. Germline CDR1 reads SGHRS; CDR2 reads YFSETQ. CDR3: CASSLERTGAYNEQFF. The CDR3 coding sequence is TGCGCCAGCAGCTTGGAACGGACAGGGGCGTACAATGAGCAGTTCTTC. The whole variable domain, remainder taken from reference TRBV5-1 and TRBJ2-1, is KAGVTQTPRYLIKTRGQQVTLSCSPISGHRSVSWYQQTPGQGLQFLFEYFSETQRNKGNFPGRFSGRQFSNSRSEMNVSTLELGDSALYLCASSLERTGAYNEQFFGPGTRLTVL.

This clonotype was observed many times. This chain uses TRBV20-1 with TRBJ2-3; 11 positions agree with TRBD2. The V segment lost 0 bases and the J segment 4 bases; nucleotides outside the gene matches: 9. The CDR3 contains 17 residues. Per the germline V gene, CDR1 is DFQATT and CDR2 is SNEGSKA (reference sequence). CDR3 amino acids: CSAREGSSGGPADTQYF. CDR3 nucleotides: TGCAGTGCTAGAGAAGGTTCTAGCGGGGGGCCGGCAGATACGCAGTATTTT.

This clonotype turned up a few times. The chain links TRBV6-2 or TRBV6-3 to TRBJ2-6; tentatively, D is TRBD1 (5 bases). The V and J ends lost 5 bases and 4 bases respectively, with 9 bases between them. In germline, CDR1 is MNHEY, CDR2 SVGEGT. The CDR3 is 14 residues long. CDR3 nucleotide sequence: TGTGCCAGCAGTACAAACAGGGGGGCCAACGTCCTGACTTTC. Its translation: CASSTNRGANVLTF.

This clonotype appeared a few times. CDR3 residues: CATDVGTGVNEQFF. The CDR3 DNA follows: TGTGCCACCGATGTGGGGACAGGGGTCAATGAGCAGTTCTTC. The J gene is TRBJ2-1, the V gene TRBV5-5; 10 bases map to TRBD1. The CDR3 sequence is 14 residues long. Germline V gene data show CDR1 as SGHKS and CDR2 as YYEKEE (reference sequence). V lost 9 bases to trimming and J lost 6 bases; unmatched junction nucleotides: 9.

This clonotype has more than one count but fewer than ten. The chain recombines TRBV5-1 with TRBJ1-2; unclear D gene. V dropped 1 base and J dropped 3 bases, with 13 bases sitting between them. This CDR3 has 15 amino acids. Germline-derived CDR1 and CDR2 are SGHRS and YFSETQ. In DNA, the CDR3 is TGCGCCAGCAGCTTGTTCAGAACAGAATACTATGGCTACACCTTC. Protein sequence: CASSLFRTEYYGYTF.

The table lists this clonotype with a few counts. This chain uses TRBV12-3 or TRBV12-4 with TRBJ2-5; TRBD1 matches at 8 bases. This CDR3 region has 16 residues. Trimming at V came to 3 bases and at J to 4 bases, leaving 10 bases not matched to a gene. The CDR3 region is CASSFYEQGDRETQYF. The CDR3 region has the DNA TGTGCCAGCAGTTTTTATGAACAGGGGGACCGAGAGACCCAGTACTTC.

This chain joins TRBV27 and TRBJ1-6; no reliable D call. V was clipped by 0 bases and J by 0 bases, with 9 bases between them. This CDR3 is built from 17 residues. Germline assignment: CDR1 MNHEY and CDR2 SMNVEV (reference sequence). CDR3 loop: CASSLSGQSSYNSPLHF. CDR3 bases: TGTGCCAGCAGTTTATCGGGCCAGAGCTCCTATAATTCACCCCTCCACTTT.

The chain combines TRBV20-1 with TRBJ2-3; D unresolved. The germline V gene has CDR1 DFQATT and CDR2 SNEGSKA (reference sequence). The CDR3 extends over 15 amino acids. V lost 2 bases and J 3 bases, leaving 15 bases between the germline ends. The CDR3 nucleotides read TGCAGTGCTAGATCCCGCCCCGCCGGGACAGATACGCAGTATTTT. As protein: CSARSRPAGTDTQYF.

The chain recombines TRBV3-1 with TRBJ1-2, with TRBD1 matching 9 bases. The CDR3 has 15 amino acids. Germline assignment: CDR1 LGHDT and CDR2 YNNKEL (reference sequence). J gave up 0 bases and V 3 bases, and 2 bases lay outside the gene matches. CDR3 bases: TGTGCCAGCAGCCAGGGACAGGGAGCTAACTATGGCTACACCTTC. It encodes CASSQGQGANYGYTF.

This clonotype was counted ten times or more. The rearrangement joins TRBV20-1 to TRBJ1-5; D call uncertain. Germline lookup yields CDR1 DFQATT and CDR2 SNEGSKA (reference sequence). The V gene lost 0 bases and the J gene lost 3 bases, with 15 bases spanning the gap. This CDR3 spans 16 amino acids. DNA of the CDR3: TGCAGTGCTAGAGACCCACGGGCGCGGTACAATCAGCCCCAGCATTTT. It translates to CSARDPRARYNQPQHF.

This clonotype was found many times. The V gene is TRBV5-1, the J gene TRBJ1-1, with 7 bases lining up with TRBD1. V lost 4 bases, J lost 0 bases, and 6 bases stayed unmatched. The CDR3 has 15 residues. The germline CDR1 and CDR2 sequences are SGHRS and YFSETQ. The CDR3 bases are TGCGCCAGCAGCCAGAGACAGGGCTTGAACACTGAAGCTTTCTTT. Translating it yields CASSQRQGLNTEAFF. Full variable domain (rest looked up from reference TRBV5-1 and TRBJ1-1): KAGVTQTPRYLIKTRGQQVTLSCSPISGHRSVSWYQQTPGQGLQFLFEYFSETQRNKGNFPGRFSGRQFSNSRSEMNVSTLELGDSALYLCASSQRQGLNTEAFFGQGTRLTVV.

This clonotype was seen a handful of times. V is TRBV28 and J is TRBJ1-1, with 11 bases fitting TRBD1. The V gene end was trimmed by 3 bases and the J gene end by 4 bases; junction bases not matched to a gene: 4. The length of the CDR3 is 15 residues. CDR1 is MDHEN and CDR2 is SYDVKM in the germline V gene. The CDR3 DNA is TGTGCCAGCAGTTTCATGGGACAGGGGGGCACTGAAGCTTTCTTT. Residues: CASSFMGQGGTEAFF.